What follows are 11 T cell receptor beta chains derived from one specimen sequenced in a study of OX40 agonist ivuxolimab in advanced cancers. Assay: immunoSEQ multiplex PCR; the TCRdb copy retains only in-frame clones and omits some. Among some 13,000 clones, around nine tenths were seen once, and the ten largest hold about 6.3%. The material was CD4+ or CD8+ T cells sorted from blood, obtained in a trial of the OX40 agonist ivuxolimab. These receptors all stem from an adult with an advanced solid tumor such as melanoma, head and neck, liver or kidney cancer.

The rearrangement links TRBV20-1 to TRBJ2-7; D is uncertain. Germline-derived CDR1 and CDR2 are DFQATT and SNEGSKA (reference sequence). The CDR3 contains 11 residues. Trimming took off 0 bases at V and 5 bases at J, with 5 bases between the two ends. CDR3 in DNA: TGCAGTGCTAGAGATCAGGACGAGCAGTACTTC. Its protein is CSARDQDEQYF.

The chain uses TRBV7-6 and TRBJ2-3, with 8 bases lining up with TRBD2. The CDR3 runs to 16 residues. V lost 0 bases to trimming and J lost 5 bases; unmatched junction nucleotides: 7. In germline, CDR1 is SGHVS, CDR2 FNYEAQ. CDR3 in amino acids: CASSLASGGAGDTQYF. DNA of the CDR3: TGTGCCAGCAGCTTAGCGTCCGGGGGGGCCGGAGATACGCAGTATTTT.

V and J are TRBV5-1 and TRBJ2-2; TRBD2 might be the D (6 bases). There are 15 residues in the CDR3. CDR1 SGHRS and CDR2 YFSETQ come from the germline V gene. Trimming cost V 3 bases and J 2 bases, with 11 bases left between them. The CDR3 DNA is TGCGCCAGCAGCTGGGGGGTCCCTAACACCGGGGAGCTGTTTTTT. It is translated as CASSWGVPNTGELFF.

The chain links TRBV19 to TRBJ2-1, with a tentative D call TRBD2 (7 bases). Trimming cost V 6 bases and J 1 base, with 13 bases left between them. This CDR3 contains 15 residues. Germline V gene lookup returns CDR1 LNHDA and CDR2 SQIVND (reference sequence). The CDR3 DNA reads TGTGCCAGTAGCTCGGGGGGCGAGTCCTACAATGAGCAGTTCTTC. It codes for CASSSGGESYNEQFF.

The chain combines TRBV6-5 with TRBJ1-1; D not resolved. Germline CDR1 is MNHEY and CDR2 is SVGAGI. Between the trimmed V and J ends, which lost 7 bases and 5 bases, there was a span of 14 bases. The CDR3 runs 13 residues. The CDR3 sequence: CASTRPEGTEAFF. The CDR3, as DNA: TGTGCCAGCACCCGGCCGGAGGGAACTGAAGCTTTCTTT.

This clone showed up just once. V and J are TRBV18 and TRBJ1-6, with TRBD1 matching 7 bases. The germline V gene encodes CDR1 KGHSH and CDR2 LQKENI. Germline trimming cut 3 bases from V and 0 bases from J; bases unmatched to any gene: 8. The CDR3 consists of 18 residues. This chain's CDR3 is CASSPGTENFSYNSPLHF. The CDR3 coding sequence is TGTGCCAGCTCACCCGGGACAGAAAACTTCTCCTATAATTCACCCCTCCACTTT.

This clone was seen once. The V gene is TRBV18, the J gene TRBJ1-6; 9 bases line up with TRBD1. CDR1 is KGHSH and CDR2 is LQKENI in the germline V gene. V shed 6 bases, J shed 7 bases, and the junction held 7 bases outside the gene matches. The CDR3 extends over 15 amino acids. CDR3 nucleotide sequence: TGTGCCAGCTCCCCGTCCGGGACAGGGAATTCACCCCTCCACTTT. Translation: CASSPSGTGNSPLHF.

This chain links TRBV7-8 with TRBJ2-4; TRBD2 aligns across 10 bases. From germline, CDR1 is SGHVS and CDR2 FQNEAQ. The CDR3 has 16 amino acids. V lost 0 bases, J lost 5 bases, and 4 bases stayed unmatched. The CDR3 here is CASSLAVAGGQNIQYF. As DNA, the CDR3 is TGTGCCAGCAGCTTAGCGGTAGCGGGGGGACAAAACATTCAGTACTTC.

This rearrangement joins TRBV4-3 to TRBJ1-1; the D gene is possibly TRBD1 (5 bases). CDR3 length: 13 amino acids. V gave up 1 base and J gave up 5 bases, with 8 bases separating them. In germline, CDR1 is LGHNA, CDR2 YSLEER. CDR3 residues: CASSQAGRTEAFF. CDR3 sequence (DNA): TGCGCCAGCAGCCAAGCAGGGCGGACTGAAGCTTTCTTT.

The chain couples TRBV7-6 to TRBJ2-1; 8 bases are shared with TRBD1. The CDR3 extends over 17 amino acids. The V and J ends lost 0 bases and 5 bases, in that order; junction bases with no gene match: 9. Germline V gene data show CDR1 as SGHVS and CDR2 as FNYEAQ. The CDR3 DNA is TGTGCCAGCAGCTTAGCCCCAGGACAGGGATCTAACAATGAGCAGTTCTTC. This gives the protein CASSLAPGQGSNNEQFF.

The chain is built from TRBV18 and TRBJ1-5; possibly TRBD1 for D (6 bases). CDR1 is KGHSH, CDR2 LQKENI, per germline. CDR3 length equals 17 residues. Trimming shortened V by 2 bases and J by 1 base, and 15 bases separated the two germline ends. The CDR3, as DNA: TGTGCCAGCTCACCAGTTCGGGGGCAGCAAAGCAATCAGCCCCAGCATTTT. Translating gives CASSPVRGQQSNQPQHF.